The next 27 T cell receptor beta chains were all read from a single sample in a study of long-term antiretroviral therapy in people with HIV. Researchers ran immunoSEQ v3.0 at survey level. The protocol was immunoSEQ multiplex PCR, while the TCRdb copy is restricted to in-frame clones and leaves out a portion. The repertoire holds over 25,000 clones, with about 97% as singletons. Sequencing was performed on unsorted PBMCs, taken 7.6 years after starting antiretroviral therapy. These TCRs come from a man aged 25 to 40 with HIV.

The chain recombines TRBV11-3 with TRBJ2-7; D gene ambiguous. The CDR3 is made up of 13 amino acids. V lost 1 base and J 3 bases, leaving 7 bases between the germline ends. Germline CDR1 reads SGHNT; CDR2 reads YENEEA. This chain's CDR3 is CASSLGRNYEQYF. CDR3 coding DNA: TGTGCCAGCAGCTTAGGACGGAACTACGAGCAGTACTTC.

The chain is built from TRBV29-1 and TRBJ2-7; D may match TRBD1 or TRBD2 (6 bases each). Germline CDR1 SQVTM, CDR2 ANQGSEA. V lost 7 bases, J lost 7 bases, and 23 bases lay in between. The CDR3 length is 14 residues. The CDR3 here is CSATGVGGIWEQYF. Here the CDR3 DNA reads TGCAGCGCCACTGGAGTAGGGGGGATTTGGGAGCAGTACTTC.

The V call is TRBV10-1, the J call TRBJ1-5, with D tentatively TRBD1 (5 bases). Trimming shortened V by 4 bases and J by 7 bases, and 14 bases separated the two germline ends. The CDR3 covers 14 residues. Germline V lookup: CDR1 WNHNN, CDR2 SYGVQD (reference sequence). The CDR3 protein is CASSAQGKVQPQHF. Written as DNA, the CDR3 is TGCGCCAGCAGTGCCCAGGGAAAGGTCCAGCCCCAGCATTTT.

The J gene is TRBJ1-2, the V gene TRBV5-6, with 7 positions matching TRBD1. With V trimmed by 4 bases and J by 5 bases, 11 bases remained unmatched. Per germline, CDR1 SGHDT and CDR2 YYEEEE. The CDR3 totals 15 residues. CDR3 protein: CASSPMEGAGYGYTF. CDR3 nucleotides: TGTGCCAGCAGCCCCATGGAGGGGGCAGGGTATGGCTACACCTTC. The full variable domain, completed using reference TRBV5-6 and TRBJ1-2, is DAGVTQSPTHLIKTRGQQVTLRCSPKSGHDTVSWYQQALGQGPQFIFQYYEEEERQRGNFPDRFSGHQFPNYSSELNVNALLLGDSALYLCASSPMEGAGYGYTFGSGTRLTVV.

CDR3 residues: CASSGGQLKYEQYF. CDR3 nucleotide sequence: TGTGCCAGCAGCGGGGGACAGCTAAAATACGAGCAGTACTTC. The rearrangement links TRBV7-9 to TRBJ2-7; 7 bases are a match to TRBD1. Trimming took 5 bases from V and 4 from J; bases not matched to a gene: 8. This CDR3 spans 14 amino acids. CDR1 and CDR2 (germline): SEHNR, FQNEAQ (reference sequence). The whole variable domain, remainder taken from reference TRBV7-9 and TRBJ2-7, is DTGVSQNPRHKITKRGQNVTFRCDPISEHNRLYWYRQTLGQGPEFLTYFQNEAQLEKSRLLSDRFSAERPKGSFSTLEIQRTEQGDSAMYLCASSGGQLKYEQYFGPGTRLTVT.

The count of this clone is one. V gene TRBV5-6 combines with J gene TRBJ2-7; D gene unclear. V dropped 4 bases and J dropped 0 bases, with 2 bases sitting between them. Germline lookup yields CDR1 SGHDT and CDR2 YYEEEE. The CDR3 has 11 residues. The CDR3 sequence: CASSASYEQYF. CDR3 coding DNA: TGTGCCAGCAGCGCCTCCTACGAGCAGTACTTC.

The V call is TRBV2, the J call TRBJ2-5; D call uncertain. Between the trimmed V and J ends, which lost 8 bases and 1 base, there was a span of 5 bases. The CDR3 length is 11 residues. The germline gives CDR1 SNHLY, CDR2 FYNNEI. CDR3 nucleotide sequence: TGTGCCAGCTCTCTCCAAGAGACCCAGTACTTC. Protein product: CASSLQETQYF.

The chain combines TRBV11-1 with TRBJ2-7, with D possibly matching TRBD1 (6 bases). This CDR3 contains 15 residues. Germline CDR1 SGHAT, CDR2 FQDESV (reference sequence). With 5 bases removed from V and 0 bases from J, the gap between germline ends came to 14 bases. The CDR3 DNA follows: TGTGCCAGCAGCGCCCGACAGGTCAGCTCCTACGAGCAGTACTTC. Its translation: CASSARQVSSYEQYF.

CDR3 nucleotides: TGTGCCAGCAGCTTAGAGGGTCGGTCCTACAATGAGCAGTTCTTC. Translated, it gives CASSLEGRSYNEQFF. The rearrangement joins TRBV7-9 to TRBJ2-1, with unresolved D. Per the germline V gene, CDR1 is SEHNR and CDR2 is FQNEAQ (reference sequence). This CDR3 is 15 amino acids long. V gave up 1 base and J gave up 1 base, with 8 bases separating them. The complete variable domain, with remaining parts taken from reference TRBV7-9 and TRBJ2-1, reads DTGVSQNPRHKITKRGQNVTFRCDPISEHNRLYWYRQTLGQGPEFLTYFQNEAQLEKSRLLSDRFSAERPKGSFSTLEIQRTEQGDSAMYLCASSLEGRSYNEQFFGPGTRLTVL.

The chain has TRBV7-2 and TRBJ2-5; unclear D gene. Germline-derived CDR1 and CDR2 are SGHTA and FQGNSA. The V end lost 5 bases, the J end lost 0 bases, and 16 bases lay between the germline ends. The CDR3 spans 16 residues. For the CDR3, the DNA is TGTGCCAGCAGCCATTTGGCAGATCCTTACCAAGAGACCCAGTACTTC. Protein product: CASSHLADPYQETQYF.

This chain's CDR3 is CASSPLGTDTQYF. CDR3 nucleotide sequence: TGTGCCAGCAGCCCGTTAGGCACAGATACGCAGTATTTT. V and J are TRBV9 and TRBJ2-3; D is undetermined. CDR3 length: 13 amino acids. V lost 4 bases and J 1 base, leaving 7 bases between the germline ends. Germline lookup yields CDR1 SGDLS and CDR2 YYNGEE.

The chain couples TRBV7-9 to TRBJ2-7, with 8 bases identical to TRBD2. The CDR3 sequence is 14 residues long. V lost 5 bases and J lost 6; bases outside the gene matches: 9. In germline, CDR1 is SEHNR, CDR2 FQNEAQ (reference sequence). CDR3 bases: TGTGCCAGCAGCGCTTCGGGAGGGCCTGTCGAGCAGTACTTC. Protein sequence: CASSASGGPVEQYF.

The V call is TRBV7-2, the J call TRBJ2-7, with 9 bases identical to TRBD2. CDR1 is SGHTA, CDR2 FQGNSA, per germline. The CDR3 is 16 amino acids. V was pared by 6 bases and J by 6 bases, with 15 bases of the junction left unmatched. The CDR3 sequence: CASSYRAPGTSSEQYF. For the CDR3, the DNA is TGTGCCAGCAGTTATCGAGCGCCTGGGACTAGCTCCGAGCAGTACTTC. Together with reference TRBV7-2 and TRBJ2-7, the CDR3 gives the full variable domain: GAGVSQSPSNKVTEKGKDVELRCDPISGHTALYWYRQSLGQGLEFLIYFQGNSAPDKSGLPSDRFSAERTGGSVSTLTIQRTQQEDSAVYLCASSYRAPGTSSEQYFGPGTRLTVT.

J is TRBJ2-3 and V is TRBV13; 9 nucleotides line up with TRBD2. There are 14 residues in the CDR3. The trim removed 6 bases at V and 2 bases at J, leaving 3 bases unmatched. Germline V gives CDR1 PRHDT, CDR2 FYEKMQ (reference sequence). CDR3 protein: CASRLAGFTDTQYF. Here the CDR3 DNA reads TGTGCCAGCAGGCTAGCGGGGTTCACAGATACGCAGTATTTT.

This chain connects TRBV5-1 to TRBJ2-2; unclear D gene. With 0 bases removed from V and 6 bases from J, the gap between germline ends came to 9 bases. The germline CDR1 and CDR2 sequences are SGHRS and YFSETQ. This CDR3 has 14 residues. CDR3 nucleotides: TGCGCCAGCAGCTTGGAAGGGTTCCCCGGGGAGCTGTTTTTT. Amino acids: CASSLEGFPGELFF. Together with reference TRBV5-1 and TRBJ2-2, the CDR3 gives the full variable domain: KAGVTQTPRYLIKTRGQQVTLSCSPISGHRSVSWYQQTPGQGLQFLFEYFSETQRNKGNFPGRFSGRQFSNSRSEMNVSTLELGDSALYLCASSLEGFPGELFFGEGSRLTVL.

In DNA form, the CDR3 reads TGTGCCAGCAGCTTCCGGGCAGGGGATTCCTACGAGCAGTACTTC. Translation: CASSFRAGDSYEQYF. This chain uses TRBV5-5 with TRBJ2-7; D is possibly TRBD1 (6 bases). Germline-derived CDR1 and CDR2 are SGHKS and YYEKEE (reference sequence). The CDR3 contains 15 residues. The V gene lost 2 bases and the J gene lost 1 base, with 13 bases spanning the gap.

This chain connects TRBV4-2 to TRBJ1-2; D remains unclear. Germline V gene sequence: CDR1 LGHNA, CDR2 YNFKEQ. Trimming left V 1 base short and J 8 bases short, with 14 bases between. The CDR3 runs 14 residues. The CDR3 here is CASSQVFPIGGYTF. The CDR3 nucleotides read TGTGCCAGCAGCCAAGTCTTCCCTATAGGCGGCTACACCTTC.

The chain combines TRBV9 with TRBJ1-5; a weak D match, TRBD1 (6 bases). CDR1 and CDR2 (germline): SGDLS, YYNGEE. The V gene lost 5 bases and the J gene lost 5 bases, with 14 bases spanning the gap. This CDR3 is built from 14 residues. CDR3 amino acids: CASRGDTWDQPQHF. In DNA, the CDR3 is TGTGCCAGCAGGGGGGACACCTGGGATCAGCCCCAGCATTTT. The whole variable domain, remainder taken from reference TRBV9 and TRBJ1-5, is DSGVTQTPKHLITATGQRVTLRCSPRSGDLSVYWYQQSLDQGLQFLIQYYNGEERAKGNILERFSAQQFPDLHSELNLSSLELGDSALYFCASRGDTWDQPQHFGDGTRLSIL.

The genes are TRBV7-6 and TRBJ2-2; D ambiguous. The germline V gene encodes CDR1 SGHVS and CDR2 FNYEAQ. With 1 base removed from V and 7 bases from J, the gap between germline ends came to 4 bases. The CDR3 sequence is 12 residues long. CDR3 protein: CASSLGSGELFF. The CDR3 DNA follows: TGTGCCAGCAGCTTAGGCAGCGGGGAGCTGTTTTTT. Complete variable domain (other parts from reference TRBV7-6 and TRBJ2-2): GAGVSQSPRYKVTKRGQDVALRCDPISGHVSLYWYRQALGQGPEFLTYFNYEAQQDKSGLPNDRFSAERPEGSISTLTIQRTEQRDSAMYRCASSLGSGELFFGEGSRLTVL.

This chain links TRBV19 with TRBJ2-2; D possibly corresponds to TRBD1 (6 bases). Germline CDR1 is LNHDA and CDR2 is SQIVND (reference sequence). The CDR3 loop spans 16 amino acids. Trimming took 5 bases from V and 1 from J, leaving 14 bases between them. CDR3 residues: CASSRSGTLNTGELFF. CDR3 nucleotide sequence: TGTGCCAGTAGTCGCTCCGGGACATTGAACACCGGGGAGCTGTTTTTT.

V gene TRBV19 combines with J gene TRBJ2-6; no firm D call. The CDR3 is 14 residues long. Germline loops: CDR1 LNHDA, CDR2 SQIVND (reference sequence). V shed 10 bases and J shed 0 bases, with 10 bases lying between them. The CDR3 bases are TGTGCCACAGGCCCGGTCTCTGGGGCCAACGTCCTGACTTTC. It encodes CATGPVSGANVLTF.

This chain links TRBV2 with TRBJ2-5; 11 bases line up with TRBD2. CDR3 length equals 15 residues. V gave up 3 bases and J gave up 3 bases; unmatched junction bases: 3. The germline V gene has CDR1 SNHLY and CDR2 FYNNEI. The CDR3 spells CASSDILAGEETQYF. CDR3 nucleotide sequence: TGTGCCAGCAGTGATATACTAGCGGGGGAAGAGACCCAGTACTTC.

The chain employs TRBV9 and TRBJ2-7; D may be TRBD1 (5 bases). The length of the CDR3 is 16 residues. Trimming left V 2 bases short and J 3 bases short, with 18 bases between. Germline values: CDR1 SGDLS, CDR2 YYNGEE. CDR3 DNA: TGTGCCAGCAGCGTGGGTGTTTCGCGGACAAACTACGAGCAGTACTTC. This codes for CASSVGVSRTNYEQYF.

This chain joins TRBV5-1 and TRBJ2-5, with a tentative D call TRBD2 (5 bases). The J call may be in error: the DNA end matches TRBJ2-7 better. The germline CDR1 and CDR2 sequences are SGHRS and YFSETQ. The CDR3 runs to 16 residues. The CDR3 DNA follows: TGCGCCAGCAGCTTGCCCGGGGTGGGTTTGAGCTACGAGCAGTACTTC. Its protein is CASSLPGVGLSYEQYF.

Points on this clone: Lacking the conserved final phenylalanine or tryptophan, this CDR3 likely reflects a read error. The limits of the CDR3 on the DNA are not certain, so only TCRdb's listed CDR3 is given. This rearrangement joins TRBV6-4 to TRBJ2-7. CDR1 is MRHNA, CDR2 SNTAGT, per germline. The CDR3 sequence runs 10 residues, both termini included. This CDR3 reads CAHLSRDPRI.

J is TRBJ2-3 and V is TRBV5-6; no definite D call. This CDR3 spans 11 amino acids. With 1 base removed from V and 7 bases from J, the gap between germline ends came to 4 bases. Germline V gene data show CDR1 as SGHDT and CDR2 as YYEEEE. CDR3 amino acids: CASSLSNTQYF. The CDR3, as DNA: TGTGCCAGCAGCTTGAGCAATACGCAGTATTTT.

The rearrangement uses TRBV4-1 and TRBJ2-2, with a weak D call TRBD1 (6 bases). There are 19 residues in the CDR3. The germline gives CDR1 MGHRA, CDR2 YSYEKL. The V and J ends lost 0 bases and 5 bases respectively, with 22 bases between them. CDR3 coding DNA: TGCGCCAGCAGCCAAGACCCTCTCGACAGGTCTTTAAATACCGGGGAGCTGTTTTTT. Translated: CASSQDPLDRSLNTGELFF.